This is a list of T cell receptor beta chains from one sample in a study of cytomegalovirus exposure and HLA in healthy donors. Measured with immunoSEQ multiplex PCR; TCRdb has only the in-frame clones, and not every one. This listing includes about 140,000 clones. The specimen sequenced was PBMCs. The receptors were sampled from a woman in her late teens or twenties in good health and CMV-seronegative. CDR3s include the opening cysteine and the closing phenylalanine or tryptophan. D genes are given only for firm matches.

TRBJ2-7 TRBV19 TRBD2 CASSLGLAGDGYYEQYF TGTGCCAGTAGTTTGGGACTAGCGGGAGACGGGTACTACGAGCAGTACTTC
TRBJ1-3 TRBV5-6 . CASSLGSGTGNTIYF TGTGCCAGCAGCTTGGGTTCAGGGACTGGAAACACCATATATTTT
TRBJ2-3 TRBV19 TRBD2 CASQREADTQYF TGTGCCAGTCAGCGGGAGGCAGATACGCAGTATTTT
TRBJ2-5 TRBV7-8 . CASSFRQQETQYF TGTGCCAGCAGCTTCAGACAGCAAGAGACCCAGTACTTC
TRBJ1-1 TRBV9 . CASSPSVATEAFF TGTGCCAGCAGCCCAAGCGTCGCGACTGAAGCTTTCTTT
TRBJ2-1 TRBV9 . CASSEKWENNEQFF TGTGCCAGCAGCGAGAAGTGGGAGAACAATGAGCAGTTCTTC
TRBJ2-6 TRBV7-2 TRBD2 CASSLRLAGGWGANVLTF TGTGCCAGCAGCTTGCGACTAGCGGGAGGGTGGGGGGCCAACGTCCTGACTTTC
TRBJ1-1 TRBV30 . CAWSVSFRRGAVDATEAFF TGTGCCTGGAGTGTAAGTTTTAGGAGGGGCGCGGTTGACGCCACTGAAGCTTTCTTT
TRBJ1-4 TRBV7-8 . CASSLVGGGSNEKLFF TGTGCCAGCAGCTTAGTAGGGGGAGGGAGTAATGAAAAACTGTTTTTT
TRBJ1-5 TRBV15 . CATSRDYAGNGQPQHF TGTGCCACCAGCAGAGATTACGCAGGGAACGGTCAGCCCCAGCATTTT
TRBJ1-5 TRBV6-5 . CASRPTGRNQPQHF TGTGCCAGCAGACCCACAGGACGTAATCAGCCCCAGCATTTT
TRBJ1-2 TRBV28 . CASSASDRSYGYTF TGTGCCAGCAGTGCTTCCGACAGGAGCTATGGCTACACCTTC
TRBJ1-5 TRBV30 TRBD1 CAWRTGTGGSQPQHF TGTGCCTGGAGGACTGGGACAGGGGGAAGTCAGCCCCAGCATTTT
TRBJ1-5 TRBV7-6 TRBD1 CASSLRQGPNQPQHF TGTGCCAGCAGCCTCCGACAGGGCCCCAATCAGCCCCAGCATTTT
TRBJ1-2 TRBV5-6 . CASSLPRGDGYTF TGTGCCAGCAGCTTGCCCAGGGGAGATGGCTACACCTTC
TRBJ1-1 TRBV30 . CAWRVGEFSEAFF TGTGCCTGGAGGGTAGGGGAATTCAGTGAAGCTTTCTTT
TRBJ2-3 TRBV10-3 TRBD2 CAISPGGGPDTQYF TGTGCCATCTCCCCTGGGGGAGGGCCCGATACGCAGTATTTT
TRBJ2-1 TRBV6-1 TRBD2 CASSEEEGLAGSIRMDNEQFF TGTGCCAGCAGTGAAGAAGAAGGACTAGCGGGATCCATACGCATGGACAATGAGCAGTTCTTC
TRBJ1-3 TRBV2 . CASIGAGSIYF TGTGCCAGCATCGGCGCGGGTTCCATATATTTT
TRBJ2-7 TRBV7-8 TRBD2 CASSPLKSSSGIDEQYF TGTGCCAGCAGCCCACTAAAATCTTCTAGCGGGATCGACGAGCAGTACTTC
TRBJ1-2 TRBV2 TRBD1 CARRTGGIVGYTF TGTGCCAGGAGGACAGGGGGCATAGTTGGCTACACCTTC
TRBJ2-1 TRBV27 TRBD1 CASSLPGQGRNEQFF TGTGCCAGCAGTCTACCGGGACAGGGGCGGAATGAGCAGTTCTTC